The sequence of this T cell receptor beta chain was determined in a study of blood T cell repertoires in COVID-19. Ages ranged from roughly 18 to 100 years, with residence in under 25 US areas. The CDR3 is made up of 15 amino acids. Trimming pared 5 bases from V and 0 bases from J, leaving 11 bases between. CDR1 and CDR2 from the germline V gene are KGHSH and LQKENI. Authors' analysis steps: Nucleated cell number was recorded as an estimate derived from reference gene primer amplification. Clones were read by immunoSEQ multiplex PCR, and TCRdb kept only the in-frame ones, dropping some. V, J and clone size are those of that table, while D and trimming were read from the DNA. Here the sample spans 310,000 or so clones, around 90% being singletons.

This rearrangement joins TRBV18 to TRBJ1-3; D remains ambiguous. Sequencing used PBMCs or T cells enriched from blood (not recorded which). This clonotype originated in a young woman with acute COVID-19. CDR3 coding DNA: TGTGCCAGCTCAGAGGGCCTCTTCTCTGGAAACACCATATATTTT. Encoded protein: CASSEGLFSGNTIYF.